Below, 32 T cell receptor beta chains from the same sample are listed, as sequenced in a study of blood T cell repertoires in COVID-19. The table came from immunoSEQ multiplex PCR; TCRdb's copy has only in-frame clones and leaves some out. The table records some 78,000 clones, roughly 90% of them present only once. Sample: peripheral blood. All receptors come from a man between 65 and 85 years old with active or convalescent COVID-19.

The chain carries TRBV5-1 and TRBJ2-7, with D possibly matching TRBD2 (6 bases). The CDR3 runs to 13 residues. V lost 1 base and J lost 3, with 8 bases in between. Germline lookup yields CDR1 SGHRS and CDR2 YFSETQ. The CDR3 DNA follows: TGCGCCAGCAGCTTGCCCGGGGGCTACGAGCAGTACTTC. Protein sequence: CASSLPGGYEQYF.

The chain combines TRBV5-4 with TRBJ1-3; 9 nucleotides line up with TRBD1. This CDR3 has 15 residues. Trimming cost V 4 bases and J 4 bases; bases outside gene matches: 6. Germline CDR1 and CDR2: SGHNT and YYREEE (reference sequence). CDR3 loop: CASSRDRGVGNTIYF. The CDR3 DNA is TGTGCCAGCAGCCGAGACAGGGGGGTAGGAAACACCATATATTTT. The full variable domain, rest sourced from reference TRBV5-4 and TRBJ1-3, is ETGVTQSPTHLIKTRGQQVTLRCSSQSGHNTVSWYQQALGQGPQFIFQYYREEENGRGNFPPRFSGLQFPNYSSELNVNALELDDSALYLCASSRDRGVGNTIYFGEGSWLTVV.

V gene TRBV5-1 combines with J gene TRBJ1-6, with TRBD1 as a possible D gene (6 bases). There are 14 residues in the CDR3. Trimming pared 5 bases from V and 7 bases from J, leaving 13 bases between. The germline CDR1 and CDR2 sequences are SGHRS and YFSETQ. This CDR3 is CASRPDSQNSPLHF. CDR3 DNA sequence: TGCGCCAGCAGACCGGACAGTCAGAATTCACCCCTCCACTTT. Drawing the rest from reference TRBV5-1 and TRBJ1-6, the complete variable domain is KAGVTQTPRYLIKTRGQQVTLSCSPISGHRSVSWYQQTPGQGLQFLFEYFSETQRNKGNFPGRFSGRQFSNSRSEMNVSTLELGDSALYLCASRPDSQNSPLHFGNGTRLTVT.

A few counts support this clone. This chain joins TRBV5-1 and TRBJ1-1; TRBD1 might be the D (5 bases). Trimming removed 2 bases from V and 4 bases from J, with 9 bases in between. The CDR3 extends over 13 amino acids. Germline V gene lookup returns CDR1 SGHRS and CDR2 YFSETQ. The CDR3 is CASSFAGSTEAFF. The DNA of the CDR3 is TGCGCCAGCAGCTTTGCAGGGTCCACTGAAGCTTTCTTT. Supplemented by reference TRBV5-1 and TRBJ1-1, the full variable domain reads KAGVTQTPRYLIKTRGQQVTLSCSPISGHRSVSWYQQTPGQGLQFLFEYFSETQRNKGNFPGRFSGRQFSNSRSEMNVSTLELGDSALYLCASSFAGSTEAFFGQGTRLTVV.

V gene TRBV5-1 combines with J gene TRBJ1-1; the D is unclear. V lost 5 bases and J 0 bases, leaving 8 bases between the germline ends. In germline, CDR1 is SGHRS, CDR2 YFSETQ. The CDR3 has 13 residues. In DNA, the CDR3 is TGCGCCAGCAGGGCGGGGATGAACACTGAAGCTTTCTTT. Translating gives CASRAGMNTEAFF.

The chain carries TRBV5-5 and TRBJ2-7; a weak D match, TRBD1 (6 bases). V gave up 3 bases and J gave up 2 bases, with 18 bases separating them. From germline, CDR1 is SGHKS and CDR2 YYEKEE (reference sequence). CDR3 length: 16 residues. Here the CDR3 DNA reads TGTGCCAGCAGCTGGGGGCCTCAACAGGGTACCTACGAGCAGTACTTC. The encoded protein is CASSWGPQQGTYEQYF.

This sequence joins TRBV4-1 and TRBJ2-2; the match to TRBD1 covers 12 bases. The CDR3 contains 21 residues. V trimming: 3 bases; J trimming: 5 bases; junction bases outside the gene matches: 19. Germline V gene lookup returns CDR1 MGHRA and CDR2 YSYEKL. CDR3 coding DNA: TGCGCCAGCAGCCAGGCCCCGGGACAGGGGGCGTCCAGCGGTGAAACCGGGGAGCTGTTTTTT. Translation: CASSQAPGQGASSGETGELFF.

CDR3 coding DNA: TGTGCCAGCAGCTTACAGGGGGGCTATGGCTACACCTTC. Translation: CASSLQGGYGYTF. The V and J genes are TRBV5-6 and TRBJ1-2; 8 nucleotides align to TRBD1. This CDR3 comprises 13 residues. The ends lost 2 bases at V and 4 bases at J; junction bases unmatched: 1. Germline values: CDR1 SGHDT, CDR2 YYEEEE.

This clone was seen more than once but under ten times. The rearrangement uses TRBV5-1 and TRBJ2-3, with D perhaps TRBD1 (6 bases). V was cut by 4 bases and J by 0 bases, with 15 bases left in between. The CDR3 runs to 16 residues. Germline V gene lookup returns CDR1 SGHRS and CDR2 YFSETQ. CDR3 coding DNA: TGCGCCAGCAGCCCTACTAAGACAGGAAGCACAGATACGCAGTATTTT. Translating gives CASSPTKTGSTDTQYF. The full variable domain, rest sourced from reference TRBV5-1 and TRBJ2-3, is KAGVTQTPRYLIKTRGQQVTLSCSPISGHRSVSWYQQTPGQGLQFLFEYFSETQRNKGNFPGRFSGRQFSNSRSEMNVSTLELGDSALYLCASSPTKTGSTDTQYFGPGTRLTVL.

The rearrangement uses TRBV18 and TRBJ2-1; D unclear. Trimming removed 0 bases from V and 6 bases from J, with 9 bases in between. Germline CDR1 reads KGHSH; CDR2 reads LQKENI. The CDR3 is 14 residues long. The CDR3, as DNA: TGTGCCAGCTCACCACCTAGCATCGGCAATGAGCAGTTCTTC. Protein: CASSPPSIGNEQFF.

This chain connects TRBV7-2 to TRBJ2-3; 8 positions agree with TRBD2. Looked up from germline, CDR1 is SGHTA and CDR2 is FQGNSA. There are 16 residues in the CDR3. V was clipped by 3 bases and J by 2 bases; unmatched bases: 7. The CDR3 sequence is CASSFPSGGNTDTQYF. CDR3 sequence (DNA): TGTGCCAGCAGCTTCCCAAGCGGGGGAAACACAGATACGCAGTATTTT. The full variable domain, with the rest looked up from reference TRBV7-2 and TRBJ2-3, is GAGVSQSPSNKVTEKGKDVELRCDPISGHTALYWYRQSLGQGLEFLIYFQGNSAPDKSGLPSDRFSAERTGGSVSTLTIQRTQQEDSAVYLCASSFPSGGNTDTQYFGPGTRLTVL.

V usage is TRBV5-1 and J usage is TRBJ2-2, with 11 bases lining up with TRBD2. CDR1 SGHRS and CDR2 YFSETQ come from the germline V gene. The CDR3 consists of 18 residues. V shed 4 bases and J 4 bases; nucleotides not matched to a gene: 12. This chain's CDR3 is CASSPARTSGLSTGELFF. The CDR3 nucleotides read TGCGCCAGCAGCCCGGCCCGGACTAGCGGGTTAAGCACCGGGGAGCTGTTTTTT.

The V call is TRBV7-3, the J call TRBJ2-2; tentatively, D is TRBD1 (6 bases). V was trimmed by 4 bases and J by 4 bases, leaving 10 bases between them. This CDR3 is 14 amino acids long. The germline CDR1 and CDR2 sequences are SGHTA and FQGTGA. Written as DNA, the CDR3 is TGTGCCAGCAGCTACCAAGGGGGCACCGGGGAGCTGTTTTTT. Translation: CASSYQGGTGELFF.

The V call is TRBV5-6, the J call TRBJ2-5; TRBD1 matches at 10 bases. The V segment lost 3 bases and the J segment 2 bases; nucleotides outside the gene matches: 7. The germline V gene has CDR1 SGHDT and CDR2 YYEEEE. The CDR3 loop spans 16 amino acids. CDR3 sequence (DNA): TGTGCCAGCAGCTACGACGGGACAGGGGCACAAGAGACCCAGTACTTC. The encoded protein is CASSYDGTGAQETQYF.

This clone was detected once. This chain links TRBV4-1 with TRBJ2-5; D uncertain. CDR1 is MGHRA and CDR2 is YSYEKL in the germline V gene. The CDR3 runs to 14 residues. V was clipped by 0 bases and J by 4 bases, with 9 bases between them. The CDR3 is CASSQDFSGETQYF. CDR3 coding DNA: TGCGCCAGCAGCCAAGATTTCAGTGGAGAGACCCAGTACTTC.

This clone was observed a few times. The chain carries TRBV4-1 and TRBJ1-2; 9 bases agree with TRBD1. CDR1 is MGHRA, CDR2 YSYEKL, per germline. After removal of 5 bases from V and 8 bases from J, the junction contained 24 bases not matched to a gene. The CDR3 covers 19 residues. The CDR3 DNA is TGCGCCAGCAGCTTGAAATTTCCGGGACAGGGCTCTCCGTTTGGAGGCTACACCTTC. It yields the protein CASSLKFPGQGSPFGGYTF.

The chain carries TRBV6-5 and TRBJ1-1, with 11 bases identical to TRBD1. This CDR3 has 15 amino acids. Germline V gives CDR1 MNHEY, CDR2 SVGAGI. The trim removed 6 bases at V and 3 bases at J, leaving 6 bases unmatched. Here the CDR3 reads CASRGQGAGDTEAFF. CDR3 nucleotide sequence: TGTGCCAGCAGAGGACAGGGGGCTGGGGACACTGAAGCTTTCTTT.

This chain uses TRBV11-2 with TRBJ2-7; D is perhaps TRBD1 (7 bases). Looked up from germline, CDR1 is SGHAT and CDR2 is FQNNGV. The CDR3 sequence is 17 residues long. V was pared by 5 bases and J by 0 bases, with 20 bases between. As DNA, the CDR3 is TGTGCCAGCAGCACATGGGCGGGACAGTCCAGCTCCTACGAGCAGTACTTC. Protein: CASSTWAGQSSSYEQYF.

The chain joins TRBV7-9 to TRBJ1-1; no reliable D call. The CDR3 is 11 residues long. Trimming removed 3 bases from V and 6 bases from J, with 5 bases in between. Germline V CDR1 and CDR2: SEHNR, FQNEAQ (reference sequence). The DNA for the CDR3 is TGTGCCAGCAGCTTGGAGCCTGAAGCTTTCTTT. Translating it yields CASSLEPEAFF.

This clone was observed once. The chain combines TRBV2 with TRBJ2-7; 9 nucleotides agree with TRBD1. CDR3 length: 19 residues. Germline V gene data show CDR1 as SNHLY and CDR2 as FYNNEI. V lost 4 bases and J lost 3; bases outside the gene matches: 19. The CDR3 DNA sequence: TGTGCCAGCAGTGTCTACCGGGACAGGGTCCCCCCACACTACTACGAGCAGTACTTC. Its protein is CASSVYRDRVPPHYYEQYF.

The chain joins TRBV10-3 to TRBJ1-2; D remains unclear. V dropped 0 bases and J dropped 1 base, with 12 bases sitting between them. CDR1 ENHRY and CDR2 SYGVKD come from the germline V gene. The CDR3 loop spans 16 amino acids. CDR3 region: CAISESEVTFNYGYTF. The CDR3 DNA reads as TGTGCCATCAGTGAGTCTGAGGTTACCTTTAACTATGGCTACACCTTC.

V and J are TRBV11-2 and TRBJ1-3, with TRBD1 identical over 10 bases. In germline, CDR1 is SGHAT, CDR2 FQNNGV. The J segment lost 7 bases and the V segment lost 5 bases, leaving 8 bases of the junction unmatched. The CDR3 extends over 15 amino acids. The CDR3: CASSPRTGGRNTIYF. In DNA, the CDR3 is TGTGCCAGCAGCCCGCGGACAGGGGGTAGGAACACCATATATTTT.

Note on this clone: Different DNA sequences within this sample yield the same CDR3. The gene calls are TRBV4-3 and TRBJ1-5, with a tentative D call TRBD1 (5 bases). V shed 1 base and J shed 6 bases, with 13 bases lying between them. Germline CDR1 LGHNA, CDR2 YSLEER. The CDR3 contains 15 residues. DNA of the CDR3: TGCGCCAGCAGCCAAGGGACCCAAGGGGCTCAGCCCCAGCATTTT. Its translation: CASSQGTQGAQPQHF.

The rearrangement links TRBV5-4 to TRBJ2-1; 7 nucleotides agree with TRBD1. V lost 4 bases to trimming and J lost 3 bases; unmatched junction nucleotides: 7. Germline V CDR1 and CDR2: SGHNT, YYREEE (reference sequence). The CDR3 is 15 residues long. CDR3 DNA sequence: TGTGCCAGCAGCCCACGACAGGGTCTCTACAATGAGCAGTTCTTC. Its translation: CASSPRQGLYNEQFF.

This sequence joins TRBV11-2 and TRBJ2-3; D gene ambiguous. Trimming cost V 0 bases and J 2 bases, with 9 bases left between them. Germline CDR1 SGHAT, CDR2 FQNNGV. The CDR3 consists of 15 residues. CDR3 bases: TGTGCCAGCAGCTTAGAGTGGCCTTACACAGATACGCAGTATTTT. Amino acids: CASSLEWPYTDTQYF.

A note on this clone: Other DNA sequences from this sample encode an identical CDR3 as well. This sequence joins TRBV6-5 and TRBJ2-7; a weak D match, TRBD1 (6 bases). The CDR3 covers 12 residues. In germline, CDR1 is MNHEY, CDR2 SVGAGI. Trimming removed 5 bases from V and 3 bases from J, with 8 bases in between. The CDR3 here is CASSTGSYEQYF. As DNA, the CDR3 is TGTGCCAGCAGTACAGGGAGCTACGAGCAGTACTTC.

V gene TRBV2 combines with J gene TRBJ2-2; possibly TRBD1 for D (6 bases). The CDR3 sequence is 15 residues long. Trimming shortened V by 4 bases and J by 5 bases, and 14 bases separated the two germline ends. The germline CDR1 and CDR2 sequences are SNHLY and FYNNEI. This CDR3 is CASSAQGLNTGELFF. CDR3 coding DNA: TGTGCCAGCAGTGCACAGGGTCTGAATACCGGGGAGCTGTTTTTT. Drawing the rest from reference TRBV2 and TRBJ2-2, the complete variable domain is EPEVTQTPSHQVTQMGQEVILRCVPISNHLYFYWYRQILGQKVEFLVSFYNNEISEKSEIFDDQFSVERPDGSNFTLKIRSTKLEDSAMYFCASSAQGLNTGELFFGEGSRLTVL.

This clone appeared a few times. The V call is TRBV10-3, the J call TRBJ1-6, with TRBD1 as a possible D gene (5 bases). V gave up 0 bases and J gave up 3 bases, with 9 bases separating them. This CDR3 comprises 16 residues. The germline V gene encodes CDR1 ENHRY and CDR2 SYGVKD. DNA of the CDR3: TGTGCCATCAGTGAGTCGCAGGGATTCTATAATTCACCCCTCCACTTT. Protein product: CAISESQGFYNSPLHF.

The J gene is TRBJ1-2, the V gene TRBV10-3; D might be TRBD1 (5 bases). The V end was cut by 1 base, the J end by 7 bases, with 10 bases between. Germline V gives CDR1 ENHRY, CDR2 SYGVKD. The CDR3 has 13 residues. In DNA form, the CDR3 reads TGTGCCATCAGTGAGTACAGGCTATCTGGCTACACCTTC. This codes for CAISEYRLSGYTF.

In this sample, this clone turned up once. This chain connects TRBV2 to TRBJ1-2; D not resolved. The CDR3 is 11 amino acids. V was pared by 5 bases and J by 8 bases, with 9 bases between. Germline-derived CDR1 and CDR2 are SNHLY and FYNNEI. The CDR3 is CASSYSTGYTF. CDR3 sequence (DNA): TGTGCCAGCAGTTACAGTACCGGCTACACCTTC. The variable domain in full, with the rest retrieved from reference TRBV2 and TRBJ1-2, is EPEVTQTPSHQVTQMGQEVILRCVPISNHLYFYWYRQILGQKVEFLVSFYNNEISEKSEIFDDQFSVERPDGSNFTLKIRSTKLEDSAMYFCASSYSTGYTFGSGTRLTVV.

A single count supports this clone. The chain combines TRBV18 with TRBJ2-7, with 7 bases identical to TRBD1. CDR1 and CDR2 from the germline V gene are KGHSH and LQKENI. The CDR3 totals 15 residues. The V gene end was trimmed by 2 bases and the J gene end by 6 bases; junction bases not matched to a gene: 10. The CDR3 DNA is TGTGCCAGCTCACCATCGACGACAGGGCTCGGCGAGCAGTACTTC. It specifies CASSPSTTGLGEQYF.

The chain has TRBV3-1 (or the pseudogene TRBV3-2) and TRBJ1-1, with 7 nucleotides matching TRBD1. Germline CDR1 and CDR2: LGHDT and YNNKEL (reference sequence). There are 14 residues in the CDR3. The J segment lost 1 base and the V segment lost 4 bases, leaving 3 bases of the junction unmatched. The CDR3 DNA sequence: TGTGCCAGCAGCCTTGGGACAGCGAACACTGAAGCTTTCTTT. Protein product: CASSLGTANTEAFF.